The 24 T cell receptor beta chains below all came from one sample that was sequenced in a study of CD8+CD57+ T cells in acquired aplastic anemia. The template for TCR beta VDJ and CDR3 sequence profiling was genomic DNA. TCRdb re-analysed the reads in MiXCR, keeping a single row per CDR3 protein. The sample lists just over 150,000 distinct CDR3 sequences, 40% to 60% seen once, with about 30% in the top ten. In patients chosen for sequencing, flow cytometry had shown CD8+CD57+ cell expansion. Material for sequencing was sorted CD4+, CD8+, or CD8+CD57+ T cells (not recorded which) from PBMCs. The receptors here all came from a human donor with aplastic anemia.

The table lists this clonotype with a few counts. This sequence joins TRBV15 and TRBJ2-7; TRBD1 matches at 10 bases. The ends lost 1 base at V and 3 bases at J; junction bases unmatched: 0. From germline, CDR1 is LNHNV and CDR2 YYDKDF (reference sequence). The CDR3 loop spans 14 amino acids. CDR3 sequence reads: CATSRGTGGYEQYF. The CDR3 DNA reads TGTGCCACCAGCAGAGGGACAGGGGGCTACGAGCAGTACTTC.

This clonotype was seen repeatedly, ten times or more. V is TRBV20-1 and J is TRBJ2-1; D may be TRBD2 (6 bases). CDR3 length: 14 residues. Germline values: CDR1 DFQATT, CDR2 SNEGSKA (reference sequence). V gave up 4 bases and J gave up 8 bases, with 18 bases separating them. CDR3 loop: CSATGTDSGDEQFF. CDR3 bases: TGCAGTGCTACGGGGACTGACTCAGGCGATGAGCAGTTCTTC.

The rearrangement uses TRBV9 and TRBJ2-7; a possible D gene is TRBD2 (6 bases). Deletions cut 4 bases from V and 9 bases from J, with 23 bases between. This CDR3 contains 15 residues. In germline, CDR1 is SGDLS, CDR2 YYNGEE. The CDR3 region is CASSSEAGSYNGQYF. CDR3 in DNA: TGTGCCAGCAGCTCAGAAGCGGGCTCCTACAATGGGCAGTACTTC.

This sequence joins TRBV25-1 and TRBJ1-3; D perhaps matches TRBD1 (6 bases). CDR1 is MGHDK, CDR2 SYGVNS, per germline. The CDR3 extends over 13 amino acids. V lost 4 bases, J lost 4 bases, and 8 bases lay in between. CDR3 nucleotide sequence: TGTGCCAGCAGTGCGGGACAAGGAAACACCATATATTTT. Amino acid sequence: CASSAGQGNTIYF.

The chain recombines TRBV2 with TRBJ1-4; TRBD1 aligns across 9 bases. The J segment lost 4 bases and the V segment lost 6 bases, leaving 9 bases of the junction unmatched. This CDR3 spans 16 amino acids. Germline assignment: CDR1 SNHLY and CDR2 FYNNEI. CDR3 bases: TGTGCCAGCAGCCGACAACCGGGACAGGGTAATGAAAAACTGTTTTTT. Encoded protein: CASSRQPGQGNEKLFF.

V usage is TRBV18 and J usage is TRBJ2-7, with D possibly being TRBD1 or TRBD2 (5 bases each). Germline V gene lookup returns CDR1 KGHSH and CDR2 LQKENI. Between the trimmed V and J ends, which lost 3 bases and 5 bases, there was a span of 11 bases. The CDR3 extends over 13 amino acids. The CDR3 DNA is TGTGCCAGCTCACCGAGGGGTAGGAACGAGCAGTACTTC. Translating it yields CASSPRGRNEQYF. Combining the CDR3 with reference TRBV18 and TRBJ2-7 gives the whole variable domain NAGVMQNPRHLVRRRGQEARLRCSPMKGHSHVYWYRQLPEEGLKFMVYLQKENIIDESGMPKERFSAEFPKEGPSILRIQQVVRGDSAAYFCASSPRGRNEQYFGPGTRLTVT.

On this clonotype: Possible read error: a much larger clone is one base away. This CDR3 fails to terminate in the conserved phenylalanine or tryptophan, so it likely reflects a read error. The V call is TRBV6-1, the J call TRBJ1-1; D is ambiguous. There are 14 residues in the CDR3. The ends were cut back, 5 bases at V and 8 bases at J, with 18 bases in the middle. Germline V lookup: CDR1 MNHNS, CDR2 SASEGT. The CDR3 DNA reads TGTGCCAGCAGTCAAAGCGCCCTGGGTTGGGAAGCTTTCCTT. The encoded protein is CASSQSALGWEAFL.

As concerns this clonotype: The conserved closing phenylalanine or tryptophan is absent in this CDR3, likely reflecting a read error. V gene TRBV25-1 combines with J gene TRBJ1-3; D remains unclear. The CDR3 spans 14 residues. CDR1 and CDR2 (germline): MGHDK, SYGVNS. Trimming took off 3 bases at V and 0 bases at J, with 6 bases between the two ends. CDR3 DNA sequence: TGTGCCAGCAGTGAGTATAGCTCTGGAAACACCATATATTCT. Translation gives CASSEYSSGNTIYS.

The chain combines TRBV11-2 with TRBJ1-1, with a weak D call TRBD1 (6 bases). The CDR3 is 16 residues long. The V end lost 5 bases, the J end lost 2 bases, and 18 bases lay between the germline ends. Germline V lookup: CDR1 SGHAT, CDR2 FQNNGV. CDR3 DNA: TGTGCCAGCAGCCTTGCAGGACAGCCTATAAACACTGAAGCTTTCTTT. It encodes CASSLAGQPINTEAFF.

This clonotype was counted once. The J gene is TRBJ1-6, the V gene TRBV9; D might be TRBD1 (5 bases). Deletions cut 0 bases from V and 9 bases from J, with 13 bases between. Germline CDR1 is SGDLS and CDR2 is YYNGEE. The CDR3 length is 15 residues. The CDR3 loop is CASSVGGDLGSPLHF. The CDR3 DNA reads TGTGCCAGCAGCGTAGGGGGGGACCTCGGTTCACCCCTCCACTTT.

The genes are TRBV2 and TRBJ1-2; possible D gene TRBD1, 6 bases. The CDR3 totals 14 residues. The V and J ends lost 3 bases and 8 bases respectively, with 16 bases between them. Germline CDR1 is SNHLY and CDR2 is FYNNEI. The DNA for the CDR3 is TGTGCCAGCAGTGAGGACAGCTCCCGGTTGGGCTACACCTTC. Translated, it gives CASSEDSSRLGYTF.

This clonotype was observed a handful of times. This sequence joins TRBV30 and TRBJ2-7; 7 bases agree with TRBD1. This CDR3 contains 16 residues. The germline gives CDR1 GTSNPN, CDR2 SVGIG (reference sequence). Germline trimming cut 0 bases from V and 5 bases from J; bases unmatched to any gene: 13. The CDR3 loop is CAWSVHRGPRADEQYF. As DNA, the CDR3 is TGTGCCTGGAGTGTACACAGGGGACCCAGGGCGGACGAGCAGTACTTC.

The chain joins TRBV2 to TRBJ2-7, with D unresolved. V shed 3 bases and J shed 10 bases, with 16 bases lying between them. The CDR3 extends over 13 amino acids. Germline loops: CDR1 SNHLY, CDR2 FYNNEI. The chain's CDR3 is CASSDTELGEQYF. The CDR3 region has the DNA TGTGCCAGCAGTGATACTGAGCTAGGTGAACAGTACTTC. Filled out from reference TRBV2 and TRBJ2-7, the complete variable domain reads EPEVTQTPSHQVTQMGQEVILRCVPISNHLYFYWYRQILGQKVEFLVSFYNNEISEKSEIFDDQFSVERPDGSNFTLKIRSTKLEDSAMYFCASSDTELGEQYFGPGTRLTVT.

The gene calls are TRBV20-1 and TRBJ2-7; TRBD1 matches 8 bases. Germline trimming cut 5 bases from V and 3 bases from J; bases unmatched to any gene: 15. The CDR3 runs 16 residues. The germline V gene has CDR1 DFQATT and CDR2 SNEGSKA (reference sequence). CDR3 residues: CSAHLRSGGARYEQYF. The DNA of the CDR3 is TGCAGTGCTCACCTACGATCAGGGGGCGCCCGCTACGAGCAGTACTTC.

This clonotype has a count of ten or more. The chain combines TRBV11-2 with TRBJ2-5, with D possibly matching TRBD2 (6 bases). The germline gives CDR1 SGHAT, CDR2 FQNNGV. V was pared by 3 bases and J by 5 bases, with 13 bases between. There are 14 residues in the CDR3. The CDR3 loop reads CASSFLGGGETQYF. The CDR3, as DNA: TGTGCCAGCAGCTTCCTAGGTGGGGGGGAGACCCAGTACTTC.

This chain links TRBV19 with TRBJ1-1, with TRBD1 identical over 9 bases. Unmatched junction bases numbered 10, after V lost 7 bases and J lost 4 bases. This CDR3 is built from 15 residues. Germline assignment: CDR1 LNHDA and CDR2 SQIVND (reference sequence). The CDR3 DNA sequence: TGTGCCAGTATCGGGACAGGGCTTCGGGGCACTGAAGCTTTCTTT. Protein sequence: CASIGTGLRGTEAFF.

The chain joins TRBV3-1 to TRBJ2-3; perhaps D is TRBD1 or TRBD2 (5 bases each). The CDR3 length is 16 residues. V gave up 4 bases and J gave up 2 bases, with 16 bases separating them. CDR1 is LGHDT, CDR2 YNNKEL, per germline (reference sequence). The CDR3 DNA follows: TGTGCCAGCAGCCCCCGTACGGGGACCCCCACAGATACGCAGTATTTT. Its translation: CASSPRTGTPTDTQYF.

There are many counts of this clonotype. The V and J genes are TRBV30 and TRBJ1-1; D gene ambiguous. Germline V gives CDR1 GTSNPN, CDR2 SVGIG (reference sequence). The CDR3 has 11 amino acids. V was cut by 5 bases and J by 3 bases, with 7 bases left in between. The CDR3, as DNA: TGTGCCTGGGCGTCCCACACTGAAGCTTTCTTT. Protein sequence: CAWASHTEAFF.

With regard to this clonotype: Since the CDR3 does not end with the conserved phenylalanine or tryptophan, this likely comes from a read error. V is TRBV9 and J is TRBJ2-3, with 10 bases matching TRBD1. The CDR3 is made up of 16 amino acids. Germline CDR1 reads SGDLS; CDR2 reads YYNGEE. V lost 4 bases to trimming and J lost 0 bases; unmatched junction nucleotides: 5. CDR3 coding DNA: TGTGCCAGCAGCAACCGACAGGGGGCGAGCACAGATACGCAGTATCTT. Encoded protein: CASSNRQGASTDTQYL.

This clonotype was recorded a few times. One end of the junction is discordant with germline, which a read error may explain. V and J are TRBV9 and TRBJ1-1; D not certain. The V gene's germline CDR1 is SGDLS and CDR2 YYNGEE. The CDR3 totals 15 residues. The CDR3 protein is CASTPYDRGVTDAFF. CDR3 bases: TGTGCCAGCACCCCTTACGACCGCGGGGTCACTGACGCTTTCTTT.

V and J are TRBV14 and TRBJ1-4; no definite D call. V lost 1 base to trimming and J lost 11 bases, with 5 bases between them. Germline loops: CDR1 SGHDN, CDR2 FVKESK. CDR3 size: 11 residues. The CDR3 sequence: CASSQVLKLFF. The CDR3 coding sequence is TGTGCCAGCAGCCAAGTACTGAAACTGTTTTTT.

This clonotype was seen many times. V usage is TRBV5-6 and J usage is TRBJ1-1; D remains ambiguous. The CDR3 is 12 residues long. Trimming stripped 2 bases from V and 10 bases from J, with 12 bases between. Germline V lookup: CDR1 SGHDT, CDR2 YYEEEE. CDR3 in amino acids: CASSFSIFGAFF. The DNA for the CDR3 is TGTGCCAGCAGCTTTTCGATTTTCGGAGCTTTCTTT.

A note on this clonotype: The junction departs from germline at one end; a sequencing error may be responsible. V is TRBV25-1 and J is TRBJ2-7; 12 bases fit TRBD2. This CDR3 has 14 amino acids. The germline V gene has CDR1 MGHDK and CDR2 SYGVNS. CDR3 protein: CASRESSGGAEQYF. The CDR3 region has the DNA TGTGCCAGCAGGGAATCTAGCGGGGGGGCTGAGCAGTACTTC.

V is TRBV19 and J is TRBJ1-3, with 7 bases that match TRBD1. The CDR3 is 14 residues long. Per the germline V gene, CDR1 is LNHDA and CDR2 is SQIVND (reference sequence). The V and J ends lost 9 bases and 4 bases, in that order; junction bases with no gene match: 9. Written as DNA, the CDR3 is TGTGCCAGCCGACAGGGTAGCGCGGGAAACACCATATATTTT. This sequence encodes CASRQGSAGNTIYF.